The clone carrying this T cell receptor (beta chain) has only a few counts. Its antigen remains unidentified. V shed 0 bases and J 4 bases; nucleotides not matched to a gene: 11. CDR3 length: 16 amino acids. The V gene's germline CDR1 is DFQATT and CDR2 SNEGSKA (reference sequence). These data originate in a study of CD8 T cells in ankylosing spondylitis. Whole-study results and caveats: The clones that were linked to disease were reported to be significantly enriched in matched synovial fluid samples from ankylosing spondylitis patients. Some of the motif variants had earlier been found in reactive arthritis patients' fluid and blood. There was a TCR beta motif, made of several highly homologous variants, that appeared characteristic of ankylosing spondylitis blood. Within peripheral blood, clones linked to disease were CD8+ and relatively rare.

For TCR beta, libraries came from quantitative 5'-RACE with molecular barcodes. A single record per CDR3 protein comes from TCRdb applying MiXCR to the 5' RACE reads. Here the sample spans 650,000 to 800,000 distinct CDR3 sequences, roughly 20% being singletons. The gene calls are TRBV20-1 and TRBJ2-5; TRBD1 agrees at 7 bases. Source material: blood, either unsorted or a sorted T cell fraction (not recorded which). The sequence came from a male donor with ankylosing spondylitis. The CDR3 DNA sequence: TGCAGTGCTAGAGATACTAGACAGGGTAACCGAGAGACCCAGTACTTC. Its protein is CSARDTRQGNRETQYF.